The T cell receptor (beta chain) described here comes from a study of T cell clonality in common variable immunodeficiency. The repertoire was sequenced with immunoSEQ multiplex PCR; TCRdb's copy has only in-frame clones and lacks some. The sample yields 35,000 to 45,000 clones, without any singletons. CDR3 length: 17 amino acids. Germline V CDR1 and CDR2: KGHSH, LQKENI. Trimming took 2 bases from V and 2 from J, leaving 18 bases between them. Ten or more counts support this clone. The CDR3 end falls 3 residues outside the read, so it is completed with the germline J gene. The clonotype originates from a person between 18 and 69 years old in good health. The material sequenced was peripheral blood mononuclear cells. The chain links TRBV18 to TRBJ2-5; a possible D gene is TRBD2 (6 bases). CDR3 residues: CASSPVGQGGRQETQYF. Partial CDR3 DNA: TGTGCCAGCTCACCAGTAGGTCAGGGAGGTCGGCAAGAGACC.